This TCR beta chain was found in a study of T cell changes during pregnancy in multiple sclerosis. The germline V and J ends were trimmed by 7 bases and 6 bases, with 18 bases remaining between them. The CDR3 runs to 14 residues. The germline V gene encodes CDR1 SQVTM and CDR2 ANQGSEA. Repertoires were generated with immunoSEQ multiplex PCR, while TCRdb's copy carries only in-frame clones and drops some. This table has approximately 120,000 clones, roughly 97% appearing once. The source was peripheral blood, collected after pregnancy. The rearrangement uses TRBV29-1 and TRBJ1-4; unclear D gene. The TCR was taken from a female donor with multiple sclerosis, enrolled in a pregnancy study. The CDR3 spells CSAMVGGLDEKLFF. The CDR3 region has the DNA TGCAGCGCCATGGTCGGCGGTCTCGATGAAAAACTGTTTTTT.